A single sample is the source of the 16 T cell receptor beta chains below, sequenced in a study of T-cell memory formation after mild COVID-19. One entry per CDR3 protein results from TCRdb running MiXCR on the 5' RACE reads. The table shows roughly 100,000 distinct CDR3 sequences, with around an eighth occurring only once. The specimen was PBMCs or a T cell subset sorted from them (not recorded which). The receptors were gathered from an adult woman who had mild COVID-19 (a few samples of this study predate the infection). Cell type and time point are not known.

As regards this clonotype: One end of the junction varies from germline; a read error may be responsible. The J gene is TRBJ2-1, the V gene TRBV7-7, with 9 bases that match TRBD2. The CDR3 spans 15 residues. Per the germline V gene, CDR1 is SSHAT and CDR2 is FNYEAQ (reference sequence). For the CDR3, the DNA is TGTGCTAGCAGCTTAGAGACTAGCGGCTACAATGAGCAGTTCTTC. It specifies CASSLETSGYNEQFF.

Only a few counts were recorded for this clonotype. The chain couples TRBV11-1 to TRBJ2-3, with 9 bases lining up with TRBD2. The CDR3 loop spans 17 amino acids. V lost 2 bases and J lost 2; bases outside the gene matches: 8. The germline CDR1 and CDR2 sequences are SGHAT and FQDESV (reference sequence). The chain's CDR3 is CASSLSRGRAFTDTQYF. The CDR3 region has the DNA TGTGCCAGCAGCTTATCGCGCGGGAGGGCCTTCACAGATACGCAGTATTTT.

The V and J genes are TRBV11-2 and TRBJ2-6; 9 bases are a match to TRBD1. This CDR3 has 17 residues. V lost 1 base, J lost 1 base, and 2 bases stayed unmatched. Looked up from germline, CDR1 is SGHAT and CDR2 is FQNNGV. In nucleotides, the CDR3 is TGTGCCAGCAGCTTAGGCGGGACAGGGTCTGGGGCCAACGTCCTGACTTTC. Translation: CASSLGGTGSGANVLTF. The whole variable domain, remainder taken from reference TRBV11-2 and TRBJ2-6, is EAGVAQSPRYKIIEKRQSVAFWCNPISGHATLYWYQQILGQGPKLLIQFQNNGVVDDSQLPKDRFSAERLKGVDSTLKIQPAKLEDSAVYLCASSLGGTGSGANVLTFGAGSRLTVL.

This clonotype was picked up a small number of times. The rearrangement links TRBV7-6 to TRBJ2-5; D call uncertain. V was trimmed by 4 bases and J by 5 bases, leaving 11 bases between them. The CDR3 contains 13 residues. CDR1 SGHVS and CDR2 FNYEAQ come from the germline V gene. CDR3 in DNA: TGTGCCAGCAGCTCGCCCCCTCGTGAGACCCAGTACTTC. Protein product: CASSSPPRETQYF.

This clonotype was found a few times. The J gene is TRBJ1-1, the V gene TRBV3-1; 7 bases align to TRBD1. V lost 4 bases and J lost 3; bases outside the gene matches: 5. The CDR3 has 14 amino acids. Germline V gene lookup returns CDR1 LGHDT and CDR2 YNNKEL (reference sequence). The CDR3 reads CASSLAGGDTEAFF. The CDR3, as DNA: TGTGCCAGCAGCCTGGCAGGGGGGGACACTGAAGCTTTCTTT.

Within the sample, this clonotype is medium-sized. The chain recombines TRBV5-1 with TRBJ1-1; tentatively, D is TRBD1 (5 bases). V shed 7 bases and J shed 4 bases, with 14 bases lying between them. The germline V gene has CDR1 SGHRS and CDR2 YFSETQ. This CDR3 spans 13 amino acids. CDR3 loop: CASSSAQVTEAFF. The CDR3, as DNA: TGCGCCAGCTCGTCGGCACAGGTCACTGAAGCTTTCTTT.

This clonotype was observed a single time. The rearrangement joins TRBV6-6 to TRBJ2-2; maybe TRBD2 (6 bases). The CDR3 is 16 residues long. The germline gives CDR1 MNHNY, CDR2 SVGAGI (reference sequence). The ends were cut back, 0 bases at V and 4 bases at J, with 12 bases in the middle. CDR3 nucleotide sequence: TGTGCCAGCAGTTACTCGGAGGGGAGTGGCACCGGGGAGCTGTTTTTT. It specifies CASSYSEGSGTGELFF.

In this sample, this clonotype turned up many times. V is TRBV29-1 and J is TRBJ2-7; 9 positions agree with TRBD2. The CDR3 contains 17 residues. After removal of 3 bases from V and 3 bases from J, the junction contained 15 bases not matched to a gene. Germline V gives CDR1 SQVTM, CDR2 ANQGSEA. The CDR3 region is CSVDGTGIAGVGYEQYF. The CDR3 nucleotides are TGCAGCGTTGACGGAACCGGGATAGCGGGAGTAGGCTACGAGCAGTACTTC.

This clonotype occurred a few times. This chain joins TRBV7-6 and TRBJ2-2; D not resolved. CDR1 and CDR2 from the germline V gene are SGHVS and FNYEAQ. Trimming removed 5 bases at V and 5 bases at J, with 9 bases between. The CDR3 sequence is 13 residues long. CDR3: CASSLTVTGELFF. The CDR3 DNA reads TGTGCCAGCAGCCTGACCGTTACCGGGGAGCTGTTTTTT.

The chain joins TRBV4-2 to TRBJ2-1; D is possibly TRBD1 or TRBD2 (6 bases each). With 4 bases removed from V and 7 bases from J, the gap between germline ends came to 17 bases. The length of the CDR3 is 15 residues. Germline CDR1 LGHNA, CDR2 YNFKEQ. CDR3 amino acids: CASSPIPTGANEQFF. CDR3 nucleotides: TGTGCCAGCAGCCCGATTCCGACGGGGGCTAATGAGCAGTTCTTC.

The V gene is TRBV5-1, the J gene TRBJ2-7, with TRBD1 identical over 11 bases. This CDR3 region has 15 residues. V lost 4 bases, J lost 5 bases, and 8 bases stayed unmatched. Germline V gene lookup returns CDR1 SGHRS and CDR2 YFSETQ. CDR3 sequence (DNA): TGCGCCAGCAGCCTCGGACAGGGGGCTATCCACGAGCAGTACTTC. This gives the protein CASSLGQGAIHEQYF. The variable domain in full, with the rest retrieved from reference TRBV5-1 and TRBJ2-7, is KAGVTQTPRYLIKTRGQQVTLSCSPISGHRSVSWYQQTPGQGLQFLFEYFSETQRNKGNFPGRFSGRQFSNSRSEMNVSTLELGDSALYLCASSLGQGAIHEQYFGPGTRLTVT.

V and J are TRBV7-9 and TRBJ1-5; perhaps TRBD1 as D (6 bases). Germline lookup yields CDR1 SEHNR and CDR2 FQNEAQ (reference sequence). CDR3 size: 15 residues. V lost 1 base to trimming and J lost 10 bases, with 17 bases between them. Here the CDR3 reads CASSLEPGVGGPQHF. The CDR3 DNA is TGTGCCAGCAGCTTAGAGCCCGGAGTAGGGGGACCCCAGCATTTT.

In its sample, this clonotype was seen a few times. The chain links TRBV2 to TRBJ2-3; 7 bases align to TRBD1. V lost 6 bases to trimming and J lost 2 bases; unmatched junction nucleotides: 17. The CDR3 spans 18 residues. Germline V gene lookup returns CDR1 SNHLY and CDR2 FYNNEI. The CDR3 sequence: CASSLPTGTDEYTDTQYF. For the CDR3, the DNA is TGTGCCAGCAGCCTACCTACGGGGACAGATGAATACACAGATACGCAGTATTTT.

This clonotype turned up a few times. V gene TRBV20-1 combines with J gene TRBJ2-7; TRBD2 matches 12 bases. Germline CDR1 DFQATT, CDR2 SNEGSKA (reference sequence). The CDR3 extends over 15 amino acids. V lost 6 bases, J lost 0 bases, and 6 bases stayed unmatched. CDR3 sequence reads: CSAPRLAGVSYEQYF. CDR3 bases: TGCAGTGCCCCACGACTAGCGGGAGTCTCCTACGAGCAGTACTTC.

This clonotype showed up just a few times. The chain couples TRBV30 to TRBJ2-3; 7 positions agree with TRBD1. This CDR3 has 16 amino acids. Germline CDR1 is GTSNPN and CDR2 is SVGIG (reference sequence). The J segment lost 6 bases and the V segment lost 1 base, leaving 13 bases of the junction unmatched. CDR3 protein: CAWSGKQGSSTDTQYF. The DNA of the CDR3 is TGTGCCTGGAGTGGTAAACAGGGGTCCTCCACGGATACGCAGTATTTT.

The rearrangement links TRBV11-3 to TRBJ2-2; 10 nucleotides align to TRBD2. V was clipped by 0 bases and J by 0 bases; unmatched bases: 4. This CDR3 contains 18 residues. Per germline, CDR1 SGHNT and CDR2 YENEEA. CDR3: CASSLDALAGTNTGELFF. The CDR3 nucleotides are TGTGCCAGCAGCTTAGACGCACTAGCGGGGACGAACACCGGGGAGCTGTTTTTT.